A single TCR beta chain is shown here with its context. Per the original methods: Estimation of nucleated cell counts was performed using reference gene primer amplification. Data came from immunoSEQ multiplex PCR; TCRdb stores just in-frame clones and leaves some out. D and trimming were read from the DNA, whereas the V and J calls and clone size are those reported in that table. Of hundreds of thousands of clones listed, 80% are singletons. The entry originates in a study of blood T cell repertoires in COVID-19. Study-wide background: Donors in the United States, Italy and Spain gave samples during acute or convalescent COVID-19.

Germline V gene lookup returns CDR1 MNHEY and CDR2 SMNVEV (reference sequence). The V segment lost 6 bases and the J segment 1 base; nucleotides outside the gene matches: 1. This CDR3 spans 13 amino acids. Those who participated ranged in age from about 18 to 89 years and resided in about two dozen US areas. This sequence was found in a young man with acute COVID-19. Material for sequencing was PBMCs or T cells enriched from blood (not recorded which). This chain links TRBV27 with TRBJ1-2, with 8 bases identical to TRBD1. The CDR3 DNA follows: TGTGCCAGCAGCGGACAGGGTAACTATGGCTACACCTTC. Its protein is CASSGQGNYGYTF.